The next 25 T cell receptor beta chains were all read from a single sample in a study of T cells after yellow fever vaccination. TCRdb recomputed calls from the 5' RACE reads with MiXCR, one row per CDR3 protein. Among 340,000 or so distinct CDR3 sequences listed, 12% were seen once. The input for sequencing was CD4+ T cells sorted from PBMCs, taken 15 days after the yellow fever booster vaccination. Receptor source: a man aged 18 to 30 who received the YFV17D yellow fever vaccine.

This clonotype was seen a handful of times. The chain recombines TRBV18 with TRBJ2-1; D is ambiguous. CDR1 KGHSH and CDR2 LQKENI come from the germline V gene. Trimming removed 0 bases at V and 0 bases at J, with 12 bases between. The length of the CDR3 is 17 residues. The CDR3 region is CASSPPMSRSSYNEQFF. The CDR3 DNA reads as TGTGCCAGCTCACCACCGATGTCCCGGAGCTCCTACAATGAGCAGTTCTTC.

This clonotype was counted only a few times. The chain uses TRBV5-6 and TRBJ2-3, with TRBD2 matching over 13 bases. CDR1 SGHDT and CDR2 YYEEEE come from the germline V gene. V lost 1 base and J lost 8; bases outside the gene matches: 4. This CDR3 has 15 residues. The DNA of the CDR3 is TGTGCCAGCAGCTTGTATGGGACTAGCGGGGCTACGCAGTATTTT. Protein product: CASSLYGTSGATQYF.

This clonotype came up many times. The chain joins TRBV6-5 to TRBJ2-5; D ambiguous. V shed 0 bases and J shed 2 bases, with 16 bases lying between them. Germline CDR1 reads MNHEY; CDR2 reads SVGAGI. The CDR3 contains 17 residues. The CDR3 sequence is CASSYSKDPRKQETQYF. In DNA form, the CDR3 reads TGTGCCAGCAGTTACTCGAAAGATCCCAGAAAACAAGAGACCCAGTACTTC.

This clonotype has more than one count but fewer than ten. The chain combines TRBV11-2 with TRBJ1-2; no reliable D call. The CDR3 spans 12 residues. V was pared by 4 bases and J by 8 bases, with 11 bases between. CDR1 SGHAT and CDR2 FQNNGV come from the germline V gene. The CDR3 DNA reads as TGTGCCAGCAGCTCTCCGGGCGGGGGCTACACCTTC. Its translation: CASSSPGGGYTF. Filled out from reference TRBV11-2 and TRBJ1-2, the complete variable domain reads EAGVAQSPRYKIIEKRQSVAFWCNPISGHATLYWYQQILGQGPKLLIQFQNNGVVDDSQLPKDRFSAERLKGVDSTLKIQPAKLEDSAVYLCASSSPGGGYTFGSGTRLTVV.

There are a few counts of this clonotype. The rearrangement uses TRBV4-2 and TRBJ1-4; D gene ambiguous. The germline V gene encodes CDR1 LGHNA and CDR2 YNFKEQ. Trimming took off 0 bases at V and 4 bases at J, with 9 bases between the two ends. The CDR3 loop spans 15 amino acids. The CDR3 region is CASSQESMINEKLFF. DNA for the CDR3: TGTGCCAGCAGCCAAGAAAGCATGATTAATGAAAAACTGTTTTTT.

This clonotype was counted only a few times. The genes are TRBV20-1 and TRBJ2-7, with 7 bases fitting TRBD1. Germline values: CDR1 DFQATT, CDR2 SNEGSKA (reference sequence). This CDR3 has 15 residues. The J segment lost 3 bases and the V segment lost 6 bases, leaving 14 bases of the junction unmatched. The CDR3 spells CSASPGTEDFYEQYV. The CDR3 DNA follows: TGCAGTGCCTCGCCAGGGACAGAGGATTTCTACGAGCAGTACGTC.

The gene calls are TRBV9 and TRBJ2-1; possibly TRBD2 for D (6 bases). The V and J ends lost 0 bases and 10 bases respectively, with 14 bases between them. The CDR3 runs to 14 residues. Looked up from germline, CDR1 is SGDLS and CDR2 is YYNGEE. CDR3 amino acids: CASSVEPSVREQFF. In DNA, the CDR3 is TGTGCCAGCAGCGTAGAACCTAGCGTGCGGGAGCAGTTCTTC.

This clonotype showed up many times. V and J are TRBV5-1 and TRBJ1-6; TRBD1 matches at 8 bases. This CDR3 spans 17 amino acids. V shed 4 bases and J 3 bases; nucleotides not matched to a gene: 9. Germline V gene sequence: CDR1 SGHRS, CDR2 YFSETQ. CDR3 DNA sequence: TGCGCCAGCAGCCGCGGCACAGGGGGGGACTATAATTCACCCCTCCACTTT. Its protein is CASSRGTGGDYNSPLHF.

This clonotype was detected a few times. This chain joins TRBV7-8 and TRBJ2-3; D gene ambiguous. Germline V gene sequence: CDR1 SGHVS, CDR2 FQNEAQ. The V end was cut by 2 bases, the J end by 0 bases, with 9 bases between. The CDR3 spans 15 residues. DNA for the CDR3: TGTGCCAGCAGCTTAAGTTACTCTAGCACAGATACGCAGTATTTT. It codes for CASSLSYSSTDTQYF.

This clonotype was observed a handful of times. The V call is TRBV5-1, the J call TRBJ1-1; a weak D match, TRBD1 (6 bases). Germline V gene lookup returns CDR1 SGHRS and CDR2 YFSETQ. The CDR3 sequence is 15 residues long. Trimming cost V 0 bases and J 1 base, with 10 bases left between them. Written as DNA, the CDR3 is TGCGCCAGCAGCTTGGCGGACAGACAGAACACTGAAGCTTTCTTT. Protein sequence: CASSLADRQNTEAFF.

This clonotype was picked up a small number of times. This chain uses TRBV7-2 with TRBJ2-5; D remains ambiguous. CDR1 is SGHTA and CDR2 is FQGNSA in the germline V gene. With 1 base removed from V and 5 bases from J, the gap between germline ends came to 11 bases. The CDR3 runs 14 residues. This chain's CDR3 is CASSLVAQRETQYF. The CDR3 nucleotides are TGTGCCAGCAGCTTAGTGGCCCAACGGGAGACCCAGTACTTC.

V and J are TRBV7-2 and TRBJ2-7, with D perhaps given as TRBD1 or TRBD2 (6 bases each). The CDR3 is made up of 15 amino acids. The germline V gene has CDR1 SGHTA and CDR2 FQGNSA. The V end lost 3 bases, the J end lost 5 bases, and 17 bases lay between the germline ends. Written as DNA, the CDR3 is TGTGCCAGCAGCTTTGTCGTAGGGGGGCGGGACGAGCAGTACGTC. As protein: CASSFVVGGRDEQYV.

The chain joins TRBV7-2 to TRBJ2-2, with 7 bases identical to TRBD1. CDR3 size: 15 residues. V was pared by 5 bases and J by 3 bases, with 6 bases of the junction left unmatched. Germline V lookup: CDR1 SGHTA, CDR2 FQGNSA. The CDR3 DNA sequence: TGTGCCAGCAGCCGCTGGGACAGCGACACCGGGGAGCTGTTTTTT. Its protein is CASSRWDSDTGELFF.

This clonotype was recorded a few times. For the CDR3, the DNA is TGTGCCAGCAGCCCAAGGACAGGGGTAGACACTGAAGCTTTCTTT. Its translation: CASSPRTGVDTEAFF. The chain links TRBV9 to TRBJ1-1, with 9 positions matching TRBD1. Germline values: CDR1 SGDLS, CDR2 YYNGEE. The CDR3 runs 15 residues. J lost 3 bases, V lost 4 bases, and 7 bases had no gene match.

This clonotype was observed a handful of times. The V and J genes are TRBV4-2 and TRBJ2-3, with 12 bases aligning to TRBD2. V gave up 1 base and J gave up 10 bases; unmatched junction bases: 9. CDR1 and CDR2 (germline): LGHNA, YNFKEQ. The length of the CDR3 is 16 residues. CDR3 loop: CASSQGGLAGGPAQYF. CDR3 DNA: TGTGCCAGCAGCCAAGGCGGGCTAGCGGGGGGGCCCGCGCAGTATTTT.

This clonotype came up many times. V usage is TRBV5-1 and J usage is TRBJ2-3; TRBD2 aligns across 12 bases. V lost 0 bases and J lost 4; bases outside the gene matches: 0. Germline V gene data show CDR1 as SGHRS and CDR2 as YFSETQ. This CDR3 contains 15 residues. CDR3 sequence reads: CASSLGLAGADTQYF. The CDR3 coding sequence is TGCGCCAGCAGCTTGGGACTAGCGGGGGCAGATACGCAGTATTTT.

At least ten counts were recorded for this clonotype. The rearrangement links TRBV7-9 to TRBJ1-1, with 7 positions matching TRBD1. Germline V gene sequence: CDR1 SEHNR, CDR2 FQNEAQ (reference sequence). This CDR3 is 13 amino acids long. V lost 5 bases to trimming and J lost 4 bases; unmatched junction nucleotides: 4. CDR3 residues: CASSRQGSTEAFF. In nucleotides, the CDR3 is TGTGCCAGCAGCCGACAGGGTTCCACTGAAGCTTTCTTT. The complete variable domain, with remaining parts taken from reference TRBV7-9 and TRBJ1-1, reads DTGVSQNPRHKITKRGQNVTFRCDPISEHNRLYWYRQTLGQGPEFLTYFQNEAQLEKSRLLSDRFSAERPKGSFSTLEIQRTEQGDSAMYLCASSRQGSTEAFFGQGTRLTVV.

This clonotype was detected a few times. V and J are TRBV4-2 and TRBJ1-2, with 9 bases aligning to TRBD1. The V gene end was trimmed by 1 base and the J gene end by 6 bases; junction bases not matched to a gene: 6. In germline, CDR1 is LGHNA, CDR2 YNFKEQ. This CDR3 has 15 residues. DNA of the CDR3: TGTGCCAGCAGCCAAGTAGGAGACAGGGGGGATGGCTACACCTTC. Amino acid sequence: CASSQVGDRGDGYTF.

This clonotype was observed a handful of times. The chain joins TRBV29-1 to TRBJ2-5, with TRBD2 matching 14 bases. The V gene's germline CDR1 is SQVTM and CDR2 ANQGSEA. The CDR3 consists of 16 residues. The V gene end was trimmed by 5 bases and the J gene end by 2 bases; junction bases not matched to a gene: 7. CDR3 amino acids: CSVRLGTSGGQETQYF. The CDR3 nucleotides read TGCAGCGTTCGGTTGGGGACTAGCGGGGGACAAGAGACCCAGTACTTC.

This clonotype was detected only a few times. This chain connects TRBV4-3 to TRBJ2-7; 9 bases match TRBD2. This CDR3 is 13 amino acids long. J gave up 6 bases and V 3 bases, and 3 bases lay outside the gene matches. Looked up from germline, CDR1 is LGHNA and CDR2 is YSLEER. The DNA for the CDR3 is TGCGCCAGCAGCCAGCTAGCGGGGCCCGAGCAGTACGTC. Amino acids: CASSQLAGPEQYV.

The J gene is TRBJ2-3, the V gene TRBV12-3 or TRBV12-4; no clear D. The CDR3 sequence is 14 residues long. V was trimmed by 7 bases and J by 2 bases, leaving 13 bases between them. CDR3 amino acids: CASISPVPTDTQYF. The CDR3 coding sequence is TGTGCCAGCATCTCGCCAGTCCCCACAGATACGCAGTATTTT.

In its sample, this clonotype was seen a few times. This chain joins TRBV29-1 and TRBJ2-3; 7 positions match TRBD1. CDR3 length: 13 amino acids. V lost 7 bases, J lost 6 bases, and 10 bases stayed unmatched. The germline V gene has CDR1 SQVTM and CDR2 ANQGSEA. The CDR3 nucleotides read TGCAGCGCCAGGACAGGAAAAAGGGATACGCAGTATTTT. It encodes CSARTGKRDTQYF.

With regard to this clonotype: A much bigger clone sits one base away, suggesting this may be a read error. This chain connects TRBV11-2 to TRBJ2-1; no clear D. V lost 1 base, J lost 12 bases, and 16 bases lay in between. In germline, CDR1 is SGHAT, CDR2 FQNNGV. CDR3 length equals 14 residues. The CDR3 sequence is CASSLGYFTSGQFF. The CDR3, as DNA: TGTGCCAGCAGCTTAGGATACTTCACCTCCGGGCAGTTCTTC.

This chain joins TRBV7-3 and TRBJ2-1; D gene ambiguous. The germline gives CDR1 SGHTA, CDR2 FQGTGA. V was cut by 1 base and J by 7 bases, with 14 bases left in between. This CDR3 spans 15 amino acids. Here the CDR3 reads CASSLRAGWDNEQFF. CDR3 DNA: TGTGCCAGCAGCTTAAGAGCAGGTTGGGATAATGAGCAGTTCTTC.

The chain has TRBV4-1 and TRBJ1-2; no firm D call. Trimming pared 0 bases from V and 4 bases from J, leaving 12 bases between. CDR1 and CDR2 from the germline V gene are MGHRA and YSYEKL. CDR3 length: 15 residues. The DNA for the CDR3 is TGCGCCAGCAGCCAAGAGACGGTGGGAGCCTATGGCTACACCTTC. It yields the protein CASSQETVGAYGYTF.